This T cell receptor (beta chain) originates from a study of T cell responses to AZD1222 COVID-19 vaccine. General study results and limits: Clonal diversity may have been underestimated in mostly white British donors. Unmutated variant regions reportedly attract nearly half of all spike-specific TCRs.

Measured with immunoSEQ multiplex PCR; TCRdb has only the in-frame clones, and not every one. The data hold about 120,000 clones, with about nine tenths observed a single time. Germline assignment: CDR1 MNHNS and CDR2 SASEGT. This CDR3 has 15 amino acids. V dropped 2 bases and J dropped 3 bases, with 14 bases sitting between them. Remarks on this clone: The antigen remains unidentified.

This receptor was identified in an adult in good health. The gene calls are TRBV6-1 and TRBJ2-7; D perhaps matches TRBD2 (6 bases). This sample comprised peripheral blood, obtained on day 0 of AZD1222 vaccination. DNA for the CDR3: TGTGCCAGCAGTGAAAACTCCGGGGGAGTCTACGAGCAGTACTTC. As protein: CASSENSGGVYEQYF.